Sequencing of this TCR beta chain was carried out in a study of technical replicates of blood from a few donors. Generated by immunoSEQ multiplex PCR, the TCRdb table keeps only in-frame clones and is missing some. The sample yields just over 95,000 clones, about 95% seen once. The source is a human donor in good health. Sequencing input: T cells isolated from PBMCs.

The CDR3 DNA is TGTGCCAGTAGACCTAGCGGGAGGGCCCACGAGCAGTACTTC. Translation: CASRPSGRAHEQYF. The rearrangement uses TRBV19 and TRBJ2-7; 12 nucleotides match TRBD2. The CDR3 contains 14 residues. Germline CDR1 is LNHDA and CDR2 is SQIVND (reference sequence). V was clipped by 6 bases and J by 5 bases; unmatched bases: 5.